Sequencing of this T cell receptor beta chain was carried out in a study of CD8 T cells in ankylosing spondylitis. Points on this clonotype: As yet, its antigen is unknown.

By quantitative 5'-RACE with molecular barcodes, the TCR beta libraries were made. TCRdb called the 5' RACE reads again in MiXCR, with one record for every CDR3 protein. This sample has 800,000 to 900,000 distinct CDR3 sequences, with about 12% found just once. Findings and caveats of the study: In reactive arthritis synovial fluid and blood, some motif variants had been reported before. Disease-linked clones displayed a CD8+ phenotype and appeared relatively rarely in peripheral blood. One TCR beta motif, made up of under ten highly homologous variants, appeared characteristic of ankylosing spondylitis blood. Reports say disease-linked clones showed up significantly more in matched ankylosing spondylitis synovial fluid.

The trim removed 0 bases at V and 1 base at J, leaving 0 bases unmatched. Germline values: CDR1 SGHDT, CDR2 YYEEEE. This CDR3 contains 14 residues. The sequence was obtained from a male donor with ankylosing spondylitis. This sequence joins TRBV5-6 and TRBJ2-7; 8 nucleotides align to TRBD1. The sample comprised blood, either unsorted or a sorted T cell fraction (not recorded which). The CDR3 reads CASSLGDRSYEQYF. CDR3 sequence (DNA): TGTGCCAGCAGCTTGGGGGACAGGTCCTACGAGCAGTACTTC. Using reference TRBV5-6 and TRBJ2-7 for the parts outside the CDR3, the full variable domain is DAGVTQSPTHLIKTRGQQVTLRCSPKSGHDTVSWYQQALGQGPQFIFQYYEEEERQRGNFPDRFSGHQFPNYSSELNVNALLLGDSALYLCASSLGDRSYEQYFGPGTRLTVT.